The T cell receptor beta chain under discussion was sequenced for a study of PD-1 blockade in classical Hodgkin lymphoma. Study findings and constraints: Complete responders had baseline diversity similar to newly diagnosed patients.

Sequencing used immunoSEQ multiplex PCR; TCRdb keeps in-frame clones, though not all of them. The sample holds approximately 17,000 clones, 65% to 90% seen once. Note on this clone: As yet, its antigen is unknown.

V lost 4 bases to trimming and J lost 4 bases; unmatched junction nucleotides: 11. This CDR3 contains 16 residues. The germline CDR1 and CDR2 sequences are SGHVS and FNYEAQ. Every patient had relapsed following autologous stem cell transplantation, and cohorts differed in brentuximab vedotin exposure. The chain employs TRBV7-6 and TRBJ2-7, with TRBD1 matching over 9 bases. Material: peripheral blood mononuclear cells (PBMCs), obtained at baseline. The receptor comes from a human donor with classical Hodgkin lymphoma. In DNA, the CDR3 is TGTGCCAGCAGCTCAAATACCGGGACAGGGCCTTACGAGCAGTACTTC. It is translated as CASSSNTGTGPYEQYF.